This passage covers 8 T cell receptor beta chains from one sample sequenced in a study of blood T cell repertoires in COVID-19. Using immunoSEQ multiplex PCR, the repertoire was profiled, and TCRdb retains in-frame clones only, with some absent. The profile shows about 100,000 clones, around 90% of them singletons. The sample was peripheral blood. These receptors were collected from a woman in her sixties or seventies with acute or convalescent COVID-19.

This clone has more than one count but fewer than ten. The chain joins TRBV10-3 to TRBJ2-7; 9 nucleotides agree with TRBD2. Germline trimming cut 0 bases from V and 1 base from J; bases unmatched to any gene: 13. The CDR3 has 19 residues. Germline V CDR1 and CDR2: ENHRY, SYGVKD. This CDR3 is CAISESTRAGGPLSYEQYF. CDR3 DNA: TGTGCCATCAGTGAGTCGACTCGGGCGGGAGGGCCATTATCCTACGAGCAGTACTTC.

This clone was seen more than once but under ten times. The chain combines TRBV6-1 with TRBJ1-4, with D possibly TRBD1 on 5 matching bases. CDR1 MNHNS and CDR2 SASEGT come from the germline V gene. With 2 bases removed from V and 7 bases from J, the gap between germline ends came to 11 bases. The CDR3 extends over 14 amino acids. The CDR3 DNA is TGTGCCAGCAGTGAACCTGGTGGGGCTGAAAAACTGTTTTTT. It yields the protein CASSEPGGAEKLFF.

This chain connects TRBV10-2 to TRBJ1-1; D is perhaps TRBD1 (5 bases). Germline V gives CDR1 WSHSY, CDR2 SAAADI. CDR3 length: 14 amino acids. The germline V and J ends were trimmed by 10 bases and 0 bases, with 15 bases remaining between them. The CDR3 region has the DNA TGCGCCACCAGAACCGACAGATTGAACACTGAAGCTTTCTTT. Its translation: CATRTDRLNTEAFF.

This clone appeared a few times. V gene TRBV28 combines with J gene TRBJ1-5; 8 bases match TRBD1. Germline V gene sequence: CDR1 MDHEN, CDR2 SYDVKM. The CDR3 consists of 16 residues. Trimming cost V 5 bases and J 4 bases; bases outside gene matches: 10. The CDR3 region is CASSQQGQGENQPQHF. Written as DNA, the CDR3 is TGTGCCAGCAGTCAACAAGGACAGGGTGAAAATCAGCCCCAGCATTTT. Full variable domain (remainder filled in from reference TRBV28 and TRBJ1-5): DVKVTQSSRYLVKRTGEKVFLECVQDMDHENMFWYRQDPGLGLRLIYFSYDVKMKEKGDIPEGYSVSREKKERFSLILESASTNQTSMYLCASSQQGQGENQPQHFGDGTRLSIL.

The rearrangement links TRBV2 to TRBJ1-5; D is unclear. The germline V gene encodes CDR1 SNHLY and CDR2 FYNNEI. This CDR3 spans 11 amino acids. V was pared by 5 bases and J by 5 bases, with 4 bases between. CDR3 nucleotides: TGTGCCAGCAGTCGTGATCAGCCCCAGCATTTT. As protein: CASSRDQPQHF.

V and J are TRBV9 and TRBJ2-1; D is perhaps TRBD2 (6 bases). Trimming left V 4 bases short and J 8 bases short, with 19 bases between. From germline, CDR1 is SGDLS and CDR2 YYNGEE. CDR3 length equals 15 residues. The CDR3, as DNA: TGTGCCAGCAGCCTAGGACCGGGGGTGGGCGATGAGCAGTTCTTC. It encodes CASSLGPGVGDEQFF.

The chain uses TRBV9 and TRBJ1-1; D gene ambiguous. The CDR3 sequence is 14 residues long. V shed 4 bases and J shed 0 bases, with 10 bases lying between them. Germline assignment: CDR1 SGDLS and CDR2 YYNGEE. The CDR3 DNA reads as TGTGCCAGCAGCCCCTCCGCGGTGAACACTGAAGCTTTCTTT. It yields the protein CASSPSAVNTEAFF.

The CDR3 is CASSLGRGPKNIQYF. The DNA for the CDR3 is TGTGCCAGCAGCTTGGGCAGGGGACCCAAAAACATTCAGTACTTC. V is TRBV7-9 and J is TRBJ2-4; TRBD1 might be the D (6 bases). The CDR3 runs to 15 residues. V lost 3 bases to trimming and J lost 2 bases, with 11 bases between them. Per the germline V gene, CDR1 is SEHNR and CDR2 is FQNEAQ (reference sequence). Full variable domain (missing parts from reference TRBV7-9 and TRBJ2-4): DTGVSQNPRHKITKRGQNVTFRCDPISEHNRLYWYRQTLGQGPEFLTYFQNEAQLEKSRLLSDRFSAERPKGSFSTLEIQRTEQGDSAMYLCASSLGRGPKNIQYFGAGTRLSVL.